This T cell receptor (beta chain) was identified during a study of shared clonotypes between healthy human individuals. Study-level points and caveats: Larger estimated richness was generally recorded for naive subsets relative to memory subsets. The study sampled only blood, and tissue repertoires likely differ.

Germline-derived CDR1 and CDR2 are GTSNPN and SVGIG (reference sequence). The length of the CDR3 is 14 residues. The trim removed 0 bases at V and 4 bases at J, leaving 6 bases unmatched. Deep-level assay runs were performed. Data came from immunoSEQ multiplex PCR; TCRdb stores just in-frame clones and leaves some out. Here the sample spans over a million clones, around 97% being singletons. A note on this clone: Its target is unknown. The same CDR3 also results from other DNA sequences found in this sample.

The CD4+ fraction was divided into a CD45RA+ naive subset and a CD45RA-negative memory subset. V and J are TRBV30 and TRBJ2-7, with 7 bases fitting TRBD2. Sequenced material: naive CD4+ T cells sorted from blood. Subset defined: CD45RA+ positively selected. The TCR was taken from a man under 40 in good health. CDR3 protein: CAWSVGGSSYEQYF. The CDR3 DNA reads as TGTGCCTGGAGTGTAGGCGGGAGTAGTTACGAGCAGTACTTC.